One sample yielded the 27 T cell receptor beta chains listed below, sequenced in a study of T cells in Graves' hyperthyroidism and ophthalmopathy (dated by TCRdb to the late 2010s). Receptor amplification or capture employed multiplex PCR. TCRdb records Illumina HiSeq 2000 as the sequencer. The TCR beta CDR3 regions were amplified from the RNA transcripts. The first round of RT-PCR for the TCR CDR3 was performed with the HTBI primer set and the Qiagen OneStep RT-PCR kit. The public reads were reanalyzed by TCRdb: fastp trimming at Q25, MiXCR alignment, in-frame beta chains only. Merged by CDR3 protein, the rows form single entries marked with the most common genes and DNA. Present in this sample are approximately 400,000 distinct CDR3 sequences, over 12% of which were seen just once. The ten biggest clones cover 25% to 30% of the sample. What was sequenced was blood. The receptors stem from a man aged 45-60 years with Graves' ophthalmopathy.

This clonotype has at least ten counts. The chain joins TRBV2 to TRBJ1-1; 7 bases map to TRBD1. This CDR3 spans 14 amino acids. Per germline, CDR1 SNHLY and CDR2 FYNNEI. J lost 6 bases, V lost 6 bases, and 10 bases had no gene match. CDR3 region: CASRTRDSIAEAFF. In DNA form, the CDR3 reads TGTGCCAGCAGGACCCGGGACAGTATCGCTGAAGCTTTCTTT.

With respect to this clonotype: The junction departs from germline at one end; a sequencing error may be responsible. V and J are TRBV5-1 and TRBJ2-7; D not resolved. Per germline, CDR1 SGHRS and CDR2 YFSETQ. There are 11 residues in the CDR3. The CDR3 loop reads CTSSTNYEQYF. For the CDR3, the DNA is TGCACCAGCAGCACGAATTACGAGCAGTACTTC.

This clonotype came up many times. V and J are TRBV29-1 and TRBJ2-7; 11 bases map to TRBD1. This CDR3 has 15 amino acids. Looked up from germline, CDR1 is SQVTM and CDR2 is ANQGSEA. Trimming cost V 3 bases and J 2 bases; bases outside gene matches: 6. In DNA, the CDR3 is TGCAGCGTTGATGGACCGGGACAGGGGGCCTACGAGCAGTACTTC. Translated: CSVDGPGQGAYEQYF.

This clonotype was observed at least ten times. The chain employs TRBV12-3 or TRBV12-4 and TRBJ1-6, with D possibly TRBD1 on 6 matching bases. The CDR3 has 14 residues. Trimming left V 6 bases short and J 6 bases short, with 12 bases between. The CDR3 DNA follows: TGTGCCAGCAGCGTGACAGGCGTTAATTCACCCCTCCACTTT. It specifies CASSVTGVNSPLHF.

The V gene is TRBV19, the J gene TRBJ2-7; 10 bases align to TRBD2. Trimming cost V 4 bases and J 3 bases; bases outside gene matches: 12. Germline assignment: CDR1 LNHDA and CDR2 SQIVND (reference sequence). CDR3 length: 17 amino acids. The CDR3 DNA follows: TGTGCCAGTAGTACCATCCCTAGCGGGAGACTCGACTACGAGCAGTACTTC. Protein product: CASSTIPSGRLDYEQYF.

V gene TRBV20-1 combines with J gene TRBJ2-5; 13 bases align to TRBD2. V was pared by 6 bases and J by 1 base, with 2 bases of the junction left unmatched. CDR1 is DFQATT and CDR2 is SNEGSKA in the germline V gene (reference sequence). The CDR3 is 14 residues long. For the CDR3, the DNA is TGCAGTGCGACTAGCGGGAGGCCCCAAGAGACCCAGTACTTC. Its translation is CSATSGRPQETQYF.

This clonotype was found many times. This sequence joins TRBV10-3 and TRBJ2-7; D is unresolved. The CDR3 is 13 residues long. Between the trimmed V and J ends, which lost 7 bases and 7 bases, there was a span of 17 bases. Looked up from germline, CDR1 is ENHRY and CDR2 is SYGVKD. CDR3 region: CAITSVWDGEQYF. The CDR3 coding sequence is TGTGCCATCACCTCTGTTTGGGATGGGGAGCAGTACTTC.

This clonotype was observed at least ten times. The genes are TRBV7-9 and TRBJ2-3; D is uncertain. CDR1 is SEHNR, CDR2 FQNEAQ, per germline (reference sequence). With 2 bases removed from V and 1 base from J, the gap between germline ends came to 10 bases. The length of the CDR3 is 15 residues. The CDR3 spells CASSLQDFGTDTQYF. The CDR3 nucleotides read TGTGCCAGCAGCTTACAAGATTTTGGCACAGATACGCAGTATTTT. Full variable domain (rest looked up from reference TRBV7-9 and TRBJ2-3): DTGVSQNPRHKITKRGQNVTFRCDPISEHNRLYWYRQTLGQGPEFLTYFQNEAQLEKSRLLSDRFSAERPKGSFSTLEIQRTEQGDSAMYLCASSLQDFGTDTQYFGPGTRLTVL.

In the case of this clonotype: It may be a read error: a sequence one base away is much more abundant. This rearrangement joins TRBV28 to TRBJ2-7, with TRBD1 matching 11 bases. In germline, CDR1 is MDHEN, CDR2 SYDVKM. With 5 bases clipped from V and 0 bases from J, the junction kept 9 bases outside the gene matches. The CDR3 extends over 17 amino acids. The CDR3 DNA follows: TGTGCCAGCAGTCATCGCTCCGGGACAGGGGGCTCCTACGAGCAGTACTTC. This encodes CASSHRSGTGGSYEQYF.

This clonotype was recorded many times. The V call is TRBV2, the J call TRBJ1-5, with 8 bases fitting TRBD1. CDR3 length: 15 amino acids. The V and J ends lost 6 bases and 2 bases, in that order; junction bases with no gene match: 6. Germline-derived CDR1 and CDR2 are SNHLY and FYNNEI. The CDR3 coding sequence is TGTGCCAGCAGGGAACGACAGGGGCGCAATCAGCCCCAGCATTTT. This gives the protein CASRERQGRNQPQHF. Looking up the rest from reference TRBV2 and TRBJ1-5 gives the full variable domain: EPEVTQTPSHQVTQMGQEVILRCVPISNHLYFYWYRQILGQKVEFLVSFYNNEISEKSEIFDDQFSVERPDGSNFTLKIRSTKLEDSAMYFCASRERQGRNQPQHFGDGTRLSIL.

This clonotype has only a few counts. The CDR3 sequence: CASSHGQGAYGYTF. CDR3 bases: TGTGCCAGCAGCCACGGACAGGGGGCCTATGGCTACACCTTC. The chain uses TRBV7-9 and TRBJ1-2, with TRBD1 matching over 11 bases. Germline trimming cut 5 bases from V and 4 bases from J; bases unmatched to any gene: 3. The CDR3 consists of 14 residues. CDR1 is SEHNR and CDR2 is FQNEAQ in the germline V gene (reference sequence).

This sequence joins TRBV6-6 and TRBJ2-3; no clear D. The V and J ends lost 2 bases and 5 bases respectively, with 11 bases between them. This CDR3 region has 14 residues. Germline V gene sequence: CDR1 MNHNY, CDR2 SVGAGI (reference sequence). CDR3 sequence (DNA): TGTGCCAGCAGTTACGGCATGGGCGGAGATACGCAGTATTTT. Translating gives CASSYGMGGDTQYF.

The gene calls are TRBV24-1 and TRBJ2-1, with D tentatively TRBD1 (5 bases). The germline V gene encodes CDR1 KGHDR and CDR2 SFDVKD. The length of the CDR3 is 14 residues. The germline V and J ends were trimmed by 0 bases and 7 bases, with 9 bases remaining between them. CDR3 sequence reads: CATSDLTGRNEQFF. As DNA, the CDR3 is TGTGCCACCAGTGATTTGACAGGCAGGAATGAGCAGTTCTTC.

This clonotype was detected ten times or more. This chain uses TRBV2 with TRBJ1-5; a possible D gene is TRBD1 (6 bases). Trimming left V 1 base short and J 6 bases short, with 10 bases between. Germline V CDR1 and CDR2: SNHLY, FYNNEI. CDR3 length: 14 residues. For the CDR3, the DNA is TGTGCCAGCAGTGAAGGGGGGCGCCTTCAGCCCCAGCATTTT. It encodes CASSEGGRLQPQHF.

This clonotype was seen a handful of times. The chain combines TRBV20-1 with TRBJ2-1; 8 positions agree with TRBD2. CDR1 and CDR2 (germline): DFQATT, SNEGSKA (reference sequence). The CDR3 sequence is 13 residues long. With 6 bases clipped from V and 4 bases from J, the junction kept 5 bases outside the gene matches. CDR3 sequence reads: CSATSGGYNEQFF. The DNA of the CDR3 is TGCAGTGCCACTAGCGGAGGATACAATGAGCAGTTCTTC.

The table lists this clonotype with many counts. V gene TRBV30 combines with J gene TRBJ1-1; no clear D. The CDR3 sequence is 14 residues long. V lost 0 bases and J lost 3, with 11 bases in between. Germline V lookup: CDR1 GTSNPN, CDR2 SVGIG (reference sequence). CDR3 protein: CAWSVSFGYTEAFF. The CDR3 DNA reads as TGTGCCTGGAGTGTAAGTTTTGGGTACACTGAAGCTTTCTTT. Full variable domain (missing parts from reference TRBV30 and TRBJ1-1): SQTIHQWPATLVQPVGSPLSLECTVEGTSNPNLYWYRQAAGRGLQLLFYSVGIGQISSEVPQNLSASRPQDRQFILSSKKLLLSDSGFYLCAWSVSFGYTEAFFGQGTRLTVV.

The genes are TRBV4-1 and TRBJ2-7, with 11 bases identical to TRBD2. V gave up 0 bases and J gave up 3 bases; unmatched junction bases: 7. CDR1 is MGHRA and CDR2 is YSYEKL in the germline V gene. CDR3 length equals 17 residues. CDR3 nucleotide sequence: TGCGCCAGCAGCCAAGATCGGGCTAGCGGGAGGAACTACGAGCAGTACTTC. Translating gives CASSQDRASGRNYEQYF.

This clonotype was seen a few times. The chain employs TRBV28 and TRBJ2-7; 8 bases are shared with TRBD1. V was pared by 8 bases and J by 7 bases, with 19 bases of the junction left unmatched. The germline V gene has CDR1 MDHEN and CDR2 SYDVKM. The CDR3 sequence is 16 residues long. CDR3 coding DNA: TGTGCCAGCCTCCCCCCCTTGGGCAGGGGGCGTTGGGAGCAGTACTTC. This sequence encodes CASLPPLGRGRWEQYF.

This chain joins TRBV6-2 or TRBV6-3 and TRBJ2-3; TRBD1 or TRBD2 may be the D gene (6 bases each). The CDR3 extends over 15 amino acids. CDR1 and CDR2 from the germline V gene are MNHEY and SVGEGT. The V end was cut by 4 bases, the J end by 3 bases, with 14 bases between. The CDR3 region has the DNA TGTGCCAGCAGTTCGGGGGCTTTGGGAACAGATACGCAGTATTTT. It is translated as CASSSGALGTDTQYF.

The sample holds a few counts of this clonotype. This chain joins TRBV29-1 and TRBJ2-7; 10 bases map to TRBD2. J was trimmed by 3 bases and V by 3 bases; bases with no gene match: 17. The CDR3 consists of 18 residues. CDR1 and CDR2 (germline): SQVTM, ANQGSEA. The CDR3 is CSVEVGQLAGVGVYEQYF. CDR3 in DNA: TGCAGCGTTGAGGTGGGACAGCTAGCGGGAGTGGGGGTCTACGAGCAGTACTTC.

This clonotype has at least ten counts. The gene calls are TRBV20-1 and TRBJ2-5; 15 bases match TRBD2. V dropped 6 bases and J dropped 5; count of bases not matched to a gene: 13. CDR3 length: 17 amino acids. Germline V CDR1 and CDR2: DFQATT, SNEGSKA (reference sequence). The CDR3 loop reads CSAERTSGRVNVETQYF. In DNA form, the CDR3 reads TGCAGTGCGGAAAGGACTAGCGGGAGGGTCAATGTTGAGACCCAGTACTTC.

This clonotype has ten or more counts. The rearrangement joins TRBV15 to TRBJ1-4; D remains ambiguous. The germline V and J ends were trimmed by 0 bases and 6 bases, with 14 bases remaining between them. The CDR3 covers 16 residues. Germline CDR1 is LNHNV and CDR2 is YYDKDF (reference sequence). DNA for the CDR3: TGTGCCACCAGCAGAGAGGAACCGGGTAGGGATGAAAAACTGTTTTTT. Its protein product is CATSREEPGRDEKLFF.

Ten or more counts support this clonotype. This rearrangement joins TRBV11-2 to TRBJ2-7; 8 bases align to TRBD2. In germline, CDR1 is SGHAT, CDR2 FQNNGV. The CDR3 covers 15 residues. Losses at the gene ends were 7 bases for V and 4 bases for J; bases not matched to a gene: 12. The CDR3 nucleotides read TGTGCCAGCACCAAGGTGGGCGGGAGGAGGTACGAGCAGTACTTC. Translated, it gives CASTKVGGRRYEQYF.

This clonotype came up many times. The chain carries TRBV3-1 and TRBJ2-1; TRBD2 aligns across 10 bases. Per the germline V gene, CDR1 is LGHDT and CDR2 is YNNKEL (reference sequence). Trimming at V came to 1 base and at J to 7 bases, leaving 7 bases not matched to a gene. This CDR3 comprises 16 residues. The CDR3 protein is CASSQGVGAGGNEQFF. As DNA, the CDR3 is TGTGCCAGCAGCCAAGGTGTGGGAGCGGGAGGGAATGAGCAGTTCTTC.

The chain carries TRBV7-2 and TRBJ2-2; D gene uncertain. The CDR3 length is 13 residues. With 1 base removed from V and 7 bases from J, the gap between germline ends came to 7 bases. Germline assignment: CDR1 SGHTA and CDR2 FQGNSA. The CDR3, as DNA: TGTGCCAGCAGCTTAGTAGGGCTCGGGGAGCTGTTTTTT. Protein product: CASSLVGLGELFF.

The chain couples TRBV10-1 to TRBJ2-2; D not resolved. V was trimmed by 3 bases and J by 6 bases, leaving 5 bases between them. Germline assignment: CDR1 WNHNN and CDR2 SYGVQD (reference sequence). This CDR3 spans 12 amino acids. The CDR3 nucleotides read TGCGCCAGCAGTGACATCGCCGGGGAGCTGTTTTTT. This gives the protein CASSDIAGELFF.

This clonotype has a count of ten or more. The chain is built from TRBV11-3 and TRBJ2-2, with D uncertain. Trimming took off 0 bases at V and 8 bases at J, with 7 bases between the two ends. Per germline, CDR1 SGHNT and CDR2 YENEEA. This CDR3 contains 13 residues. As DNA, the CDR3 is TGTGCCAGCAGCTTAGAAGGGTTGGGGGAGCTGTTTTTT. Encoded protein: CASSLEGLGELFF.